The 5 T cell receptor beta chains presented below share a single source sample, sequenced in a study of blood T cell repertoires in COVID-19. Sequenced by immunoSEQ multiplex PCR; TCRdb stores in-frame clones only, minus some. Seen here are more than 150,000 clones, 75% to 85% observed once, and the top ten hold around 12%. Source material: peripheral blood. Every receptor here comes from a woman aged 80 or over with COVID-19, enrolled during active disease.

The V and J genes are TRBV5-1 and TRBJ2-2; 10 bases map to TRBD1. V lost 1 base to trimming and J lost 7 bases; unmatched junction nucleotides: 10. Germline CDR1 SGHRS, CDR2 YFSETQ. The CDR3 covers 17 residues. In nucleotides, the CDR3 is TGCGCCAGCAGCTTGTTTGGACAGGGGGTAATTCACGGGGAGCTGTTTTTT. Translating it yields CASSLFGQGVIHGELFF.

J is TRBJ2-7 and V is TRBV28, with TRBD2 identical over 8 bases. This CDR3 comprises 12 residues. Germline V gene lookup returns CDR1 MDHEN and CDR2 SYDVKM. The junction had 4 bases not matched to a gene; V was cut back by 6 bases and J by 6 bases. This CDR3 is CASSGREAEQYF. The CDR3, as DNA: TGTGCCAGCAGCGGGCGGGAGGCCGAGCAGTACTTC.

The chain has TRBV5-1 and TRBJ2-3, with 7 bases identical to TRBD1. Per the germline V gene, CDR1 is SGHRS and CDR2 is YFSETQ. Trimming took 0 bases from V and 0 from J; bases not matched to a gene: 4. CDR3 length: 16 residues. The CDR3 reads CASSLDRGRSTDTQYF. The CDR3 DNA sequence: TGCGCCAGCAGCTTGGACAGGGGCCGTAGCACAGATACGCAGTATTTT.

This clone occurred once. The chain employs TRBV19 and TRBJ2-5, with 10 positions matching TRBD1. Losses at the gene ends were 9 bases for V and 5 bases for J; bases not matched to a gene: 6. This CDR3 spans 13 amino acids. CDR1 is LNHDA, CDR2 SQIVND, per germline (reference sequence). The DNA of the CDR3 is TGTGCCAGCCGGGACAGGGGAACGGAGACCCAGTACTTC. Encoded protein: CASRDRGTETQYF.

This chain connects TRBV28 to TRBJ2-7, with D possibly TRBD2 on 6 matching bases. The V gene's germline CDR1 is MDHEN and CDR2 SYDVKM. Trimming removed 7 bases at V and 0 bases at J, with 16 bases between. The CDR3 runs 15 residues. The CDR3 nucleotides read TGTGCCAGCAAAACCCGGGACGGGAGCTCCTACGAGCAGTACTTC. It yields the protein CASKTRDGSSYEQYF.